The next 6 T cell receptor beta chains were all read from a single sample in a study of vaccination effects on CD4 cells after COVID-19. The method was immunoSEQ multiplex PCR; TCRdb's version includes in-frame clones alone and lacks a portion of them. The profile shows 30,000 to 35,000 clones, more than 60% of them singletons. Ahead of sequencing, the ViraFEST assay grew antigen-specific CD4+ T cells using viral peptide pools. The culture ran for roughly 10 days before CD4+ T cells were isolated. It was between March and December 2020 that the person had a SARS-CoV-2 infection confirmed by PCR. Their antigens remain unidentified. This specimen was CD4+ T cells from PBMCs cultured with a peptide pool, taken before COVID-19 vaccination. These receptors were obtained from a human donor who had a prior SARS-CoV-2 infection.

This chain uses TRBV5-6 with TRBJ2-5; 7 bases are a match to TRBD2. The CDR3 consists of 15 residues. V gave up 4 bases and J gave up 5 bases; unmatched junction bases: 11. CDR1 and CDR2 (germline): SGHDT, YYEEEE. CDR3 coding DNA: TGTGCCAGCAGCCGTGTGGCGGGAGTCCTCGAGACCCAGTACTTC. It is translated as CASSRVAGVLETQYF. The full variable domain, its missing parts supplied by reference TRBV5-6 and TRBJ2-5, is DAGVTQSPTHLIKTRGQQVTLRCSPKSGHDTVSWYQQALGQGPQFIFQYYEEEERQRGNFPDRFSGHQFPNYSSELNVNALLLGDSALYLCASSRVAGVLETQYFGPGTRLLVL.

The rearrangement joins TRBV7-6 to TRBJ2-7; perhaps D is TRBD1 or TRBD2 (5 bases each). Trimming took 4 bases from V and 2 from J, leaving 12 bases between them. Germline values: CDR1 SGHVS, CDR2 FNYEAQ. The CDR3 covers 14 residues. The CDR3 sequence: CASSWAGGPYEQYF. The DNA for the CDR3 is TGTGCCAGCAGCTGGGCTGGGGGACCCTACGAGCAGTACTTC.

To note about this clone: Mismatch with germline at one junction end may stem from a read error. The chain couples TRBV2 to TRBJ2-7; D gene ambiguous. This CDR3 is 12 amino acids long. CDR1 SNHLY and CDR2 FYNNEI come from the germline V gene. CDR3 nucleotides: TGTGCCACCAGTCCAGAGACCTACGAGCAGTACTTC. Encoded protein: CATSPETYEQYF.

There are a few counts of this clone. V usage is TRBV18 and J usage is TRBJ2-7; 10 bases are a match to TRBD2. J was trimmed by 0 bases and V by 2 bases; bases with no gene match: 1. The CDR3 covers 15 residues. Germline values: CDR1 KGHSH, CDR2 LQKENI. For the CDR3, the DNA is TGTGCCAGCTCACCATCTAGCGGGGGCTCCTACGAGCAGTACTTC. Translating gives CASSPSSGGSYEQYF.

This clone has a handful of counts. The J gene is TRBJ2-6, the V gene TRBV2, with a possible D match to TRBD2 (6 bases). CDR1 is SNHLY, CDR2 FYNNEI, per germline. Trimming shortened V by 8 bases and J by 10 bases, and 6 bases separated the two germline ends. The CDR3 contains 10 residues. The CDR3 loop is CASGGNVLTF. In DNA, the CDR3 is TGTGCCAGCGGGGGGAACGTCCTGACTTTC.

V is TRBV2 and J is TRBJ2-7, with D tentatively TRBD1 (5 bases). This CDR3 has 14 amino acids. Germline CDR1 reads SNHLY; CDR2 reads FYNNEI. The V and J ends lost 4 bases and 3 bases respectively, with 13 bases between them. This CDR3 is CASSVDSWSYEQYF. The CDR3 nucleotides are TGTGCCAGCAGTGTCGACAGTTGGAGCTACGAGCAGTACTTC.